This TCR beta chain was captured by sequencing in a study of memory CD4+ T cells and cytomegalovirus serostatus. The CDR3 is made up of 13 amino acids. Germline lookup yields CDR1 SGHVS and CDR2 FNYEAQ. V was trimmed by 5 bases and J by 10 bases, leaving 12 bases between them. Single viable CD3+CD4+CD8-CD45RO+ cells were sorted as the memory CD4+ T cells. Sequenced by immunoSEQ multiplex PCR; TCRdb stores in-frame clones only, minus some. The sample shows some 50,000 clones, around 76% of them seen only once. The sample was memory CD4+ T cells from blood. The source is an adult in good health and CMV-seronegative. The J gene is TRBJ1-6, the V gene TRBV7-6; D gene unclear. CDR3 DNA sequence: TGTGCCAGCAGCCCCATGATGGGGTCACCCCTCCACTTT. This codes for CASSPMMGSPLHF.